The rows below give T cell receptor beta chains drawn from one sample of a study of blood T cell repertoires in COVID-19. TCRdb's copy holds only in-frame clones and misses some; the assay was immunoSEQ multiplex PCR. The repertoire includes 200,000 to 300,000 clones, approximately 86% of them detected once, and 5.5% to 7.5% sits in the top ten. Material: peripheral blood. Receptors originate from an older woman with active or convalescent COVID-19. Both conserved end residues are part of each CDR3. A D gene is named only where the DNA matches it firmly. Size is stated for part of the rows, as once, few or many counts, or as a class when the clone is expanded.

J | D | V | size | CDR3 | DNA
TRBJ1-5 | TRBD1 | TRBV28 | - | CASSPQTGRQPQHF | TGTGCCAGCAGTCCGCAGACAGGGAGGCAGCCCCAGCATTTT
TRBJ2-1 | TRBD2 | TRBV3-1/TRBV3-2 | - | CASSPRLAGVVDEQFF | TGTGCCAGCAGCCCCAGACTAGCGGGAGTGGTGGATGAGCAGTTCTTC
TRBJ2-5 | - | TRBV5-1 | - | CASSQGGMYQETQYF | TGCGCCAGCAGCCAAGGGGGAATGTACCAAGAGACCCAGTACTTC
TRBJ2-3 | TRBD2 | TRBV2 | - | CASSESPGLAGAVDTQYF | TGTGCCAGCAGTGAAAGCCCCGGACTAGCGGGAGCGGTTGATACGCAGTATTTT
TRBJ1-1 | TRBD1 | TRBV9 | - | CASSNSPDRDTEAFF | TGTGCCAGCAGCAACTCTCCGGACAGGGACACTGAAGCTTTCTTT
TRBJ1-3 | - | TRBV11-2 | - | CASGSPGSGNTIYF | TGTGCCAGCGGCTCCCCGGGGTCTGGAAACACCATATATTTT
TRBJ2-7 | - | TRBV30 | - | CAWDLGLLPYEQYF | TGTGCCTGGGACTTAGGACTTCTTCCCTACGAGCAGTACTTC
TRBJ2-1 | - | TRBV10-1 | - | CASSDNLIGNEQFF | TGCGCCAGCAGTGATAACCTCATCGGTAATGAGCAGTTCTTC
TRBJ1-2 | - | TRBV28 | - | CASSLYTGSGGYTF | TGTGCCAGCAGTTTATATACAGGGTCGGGAGGCTACACCTTC
TRBJ2-2 | TRBD1 | TRBV7-2 | - | CASRDRDTGELFF | TGTGCCAGCCGGGACAGGGACACCGGGGAGCTGTTTTTT
TRBJ2-1 | TRBD2 | TRBV11-1 | - | CASSFLFRGGNNEQFF | TGTGCCAGCAGCTTCCTTTTTCGGGGGGGAAACAATGAGCAGTTCTTC
TRBJ2-1 | - | TRBV11-3 | - | CASSSGDYWVRNYNEQFF | TGTGCCAGCAGCTCAGGAGACTATTGGGTTAGAAACTACAATGAGCAGTTCTTC
TRBJ1-2 | - | TRBV6-5 | - | CASSPQQGGYTF | TGTGCCAGCAGCCCCCAACAGGGAGGCTACACCTTC
TRBJ1-1 | - | TRBV3-1/TRBV3-2 | - | CASSQGGAGEAFF | TGTGCCAGCAGCCAAGGGGGAGCAGGCGAAGCTTTCTTT
TRBJ1-2 | TRBD1 | TRBV5-6 | - | CASSSRQGFNYGYTF | TGTGCCAGCAGCTCAAGACAGGGGTTTAACTATGGCTACACCTTC
TRBJ1-5 | - | TRBV12-5 | - | CASGFPPGGANQPQHF | TGTGCTAGTGGTTTCCCCCCCGGAGGGGCCAATCAGCCCCAGCATTTT
TRBJ2-1 | - | TRBV3-1/TRBV3-2 | - | CASSQDSTRQQFF | TGTGCCAGCAGCCAAGATTCAACGCGGCAGCAGTTCTTC
TRBJ2-1 | - | TRBV4-1 | - | CASSQDGLQSSYNEQFF | TGCGCCAGCAGCCAAGATGGACTCCAAAGCTCCTACAATGAGCAGTTCTTC
TRBJ1-1 | TRBD1 | TRBV9 | few | CASSVGTGVPNTEAFF | TGTGCCAGCAGCGTAGGAACAGGGGTCCCGAACACTGAAGCTTTCTTT
TRBJ1-1 | TRBD1 | TRBV11-3 | - | CASSPGTGGEAFF | TGTGCCAGCAGCCCAGGGACAGGGGGAGAAGCTTTCTTT
TRBJ1-1 | TRBD1 | TRBV2 | - | CASVLQGLNTEAFF | TGTGCCAGCGTCCTACAGGGGCTTAACACTGAAGCTTTCTTT
TRBJ1-5 | - | TRBV7-8 | - | CASSLDLSQPQHF | TGTGCCAGCAGCTTAGATTTGAGTCAGCCCCAGCATTTT
TRBJ2-3 | - | TRBV19 | - | CASSMSGTDTQYF | TGTGCCAGTAGTATGAGCGGCACAGATACGCAGTATTTT
TRBJ1-2 | TRBD1 | TRBV10-3 | - | CAISDQGTANYGYTF | TGTGCCATCAGTGACCAGGGGACAGCTAACTATGGCTACACCTTC
TRBJ2-1 | TRBD2 | TRBV5-1 | - | CASRLLLAGDYNEQFF | TGCGCCAGCAGGCTTCTTCTAGCGGGGGACTACAATGAGCAGTTCTTC
TRBJ2-7 | TRBD2 | TRBV27 | - | CASSHRLGTSGRPYEQYF | TGTGCCAGCAGCCACCGCCTCGGGACTAGCGGGAGGCCCTACGAGCAGTACTTC
TRBJ1-1 | TRBD1 | TRBV7-9 | - | CASSWGLGTGEAFF | TGTGCCAGCAGCTGGGGGCTCGGGACAGGTGAAGCTTTCTTT
TRBJ1-6 | TRBD1 | TRBV28 | - | CASSLKPGTGKFALHF | TGTGCCAGCAGTTTAAAACCCGGGACAGGGAAGTTCGCCCTCCACTTT
TRBJ1-6 | - | TRBV7-8 | - | CASSPNRLPYNSPLHF | TGTGCCAGCAGCCCGAACAGGCTTCCCTATAATTCACCCCTCCACTTT
TRBJ1-2 | TRBD1 | TRBV2 | - | CASRGDSWSGYTF | TGTGCCAGCAGGGGGGACAGTTGGTCTGGCTACACCTTC
TRBJ1-6 | - | TRBV18 | - | CASSPTGITHSPLHF | TGTGCCAGCTCACCTACCGGGATTACCCATTCACCCCTCCACTTT
TRBJ2-2 | TRBD2 | TRBV10-3 | - | CAISESPGGYNTGELFF | TGTGCCATCAGTGAGTCCCCGGGGGGGTATAACACCGGGGAGCTGTTTTTT
TRBJ1-2 | - | TRBV6-5 | few | CASSRTDSAYGYTF | TGTGCCAGCAGTCGGACAGACTCGGCCTATGGCTACACCTTC
TRBJ2-1 | - | TRBV30 | - | CAWKGSELGEQFF | TGTGCCTGGAAGGGGTCGGAATTGGGTGAGCAGTTCTTC
TRBJ1-5 | - | TRBV6-6 | - | CASTGQNNQPQHF | TGTGCCAGCACCGGACAGAACAATCAGCCCCAGCATTTT
TRBJ2-3 | - | TRBV21-1 | - | CASSKKQGLSTDTQYF | TGTGCCAGCAGCAAAAAACAGGGATTGAGCACAGATACGCAGTATTTT
TRBJ2-7 | TRBD2 | TRBV9 | - | CASSPRLAGGFYEQYF | TGTGCCAGCAGCCCTCGACTAGCGGGAGGTTTCTACGAGCAGTACTTC
TRBJ1-2 | - | TRBV4-2 | - | CASSQRGDGSPYGYTF | TGTGCCAGCAGCCAGAGAGGTGACGGGAGCCCCTATGGCTACACCTTC
TRBJ2-3 | - | TRBV7-9 | few | CASSLGYETDTQYF | TGTGCCAGCAGCTTGGGCTATGAGACAGATACGCAGTATTTT
TRBJ1-1 | - | TRBV11-3 | - | CASSFGMRNTEAFF | TGTGCCAGCAGCTTCGGGATGCGGAACACTGAAGCTTTCTTT
TRBJ1-6 | TRBD1 | TRBV7-6 | many | CASSPLGDRHSPLHF | TGTGCCAGCAGCCCTCTAGGGGACAGACATTCACCCCTCCACTTT
TRBJ2-7 | - | TRBV5-4 | - | CASSLERRENEQYF | TGTGCCAGCAGCTTGGAGAGGCGGGAAAACGAGCAGTACTTC
TRBJ2-4 | TRBD2 | TRBV7-8 | - | CASSGTGTSGGQLIAKNIQYF | TGTGCCAGCAGCGGAACCGGGACTAGCGGGGGCCAACTCATAGCCAAAAACATTCAGTACTTC
TRBJ1-2 | - | TRBV27 | - | CASSLSYSLQANYGYTF | TGTGCCAGCAGTTTATCATACAGCCTCCAAGCTAACTATGGCTACACCTTC
TRBJ1-1 | TRBD1 | TRBV29-1 | - | CSVSRGMNTEAFF | TGCAGCGTGAGCAGGGGGATGAACACTGAAGCTTTCTTT
TRBJ1-2 | - | TRBV25-1 | - | CASRHDQGYGGYTF | TGTGCCAGCAGACATGATCAGGGATACGGCGGCTACACCTTC